This T cell receptor (beta chain) was recorded in a study of cytomegalovirus exposure and HLA in healthy donors. This CDR3 is built from 12 residues. Trimming cost V 6 bases and J 3 bases, with 9 bases left between them. Per germline, CDR1 ENHRY and CDR2 SYGVKD. Study-level points and caveats: The authors listed approximately 160 TCR beta chains as cytomegalovirus-associated. Researchers reported in a later analysis that a missense DCLRE1C variant was tied to TCR beta V- and J-gene trimming.

Turning to this clone: What it recognizes is unknown.

Primers included in the PCR were 60 Vbeta and 13 Jbeta primers. Using immunoSEQ multiplex PCR, the repertoire was profiled, and TCRdb retains in-frame clones only, with some absent. The sample holds roughly 190,000 clones, about 81% seen once. The clonotype was recovered from a woman aged 18-29 years in good health and CMV-seronegative. This chain joins TRBV10-3 and TRBJ2-7; tentative D call: TRBD2 (6 bases). Sample: PBMCs. The CDR3 sequence is CAIRETSYEQYF. The CDR3, as DNA: TGTGCCATCAGAGAGACTAGCTACGAGCAGTACTTC.